Shown below are 25 T cell receptor beta chains from a single sample sequenced in a study of blood T cell repertoires in COVID-19. Assay used: immunoSEQ multiplex PCR; TCRdb lists only in-frame clones, some missing. The sample records over 150,000 clones, just over 85% being singletons. The source material was peripheral blood. Receptors originate from a man aged 50 to 60 with active or convalescent COVID-19.

This clone has only one observation. The CDR3 nucleotides are TGTGCCACCCAACTAGGGCAGGGGATGAACACTGAAGCTTTCTTT. Translated, it gives CATQLGQGMNTEAFF. The chain couples TRBV19 to TRBJ1-1; possible D gene TRBD1, 6 bases. The V end lost 10 bases, the J end lost 0 bases, and 18 bases lay between the germline ends. This CDR3 has 15 amino acids. From germline, CDR1 is LNHDA and CDR2 SQIVND (reference sequence).

This chain links TRBV3-1 (or the pseudogene TRBV3-2) with TRBJ2-7; D gene uncertain. This CDR3 has 13 residues. Trimming shortened V by 0 bases and J by 2 bases, and 5 bases separated the two germline ends. From germline, CDR1 is LGHDT and CDR2 YNNKEL (reference sequence). The CDR3 nucleotides are TGTGCCAGCAGCCAAGATAGCACCTACGAGCAGTACTTC. Translation: CASSQDSTYEQYF.

V is TRBV25-1 and J is TRBJ2-7, with 10 bases matching TRBD1. This CDR3 is built from 15 residues. The V segment lost 4 bases and the J segment 3 bases; nucleotides outside the gene matches: 6. Germline V gene lookup returns CDR1 MGHDK and CDR2 SYGVNS. CDR3 nucleotide sequence: TGTGCCAGCAGTGGTGGGGGACAGGGGTTCTACGAGCAGTACTTC. Its translation: CASSGGGQGFYEQYF.

The genes are TRBV2 and TRBJ1-5, with TRBD1 matching over 10 bases. This CDR3 is built from 14 residues. The junction had 6 bases not matched to a gene; V was cut back by 5 bases and J by 8 bases. Germline CDR1 SNHLY, CDR2 FYNNEI. Written as DNA, the CDR3 is TGTGCCAGCAGTATACGACAGGGGGCGAAGCCCCAGCATTTT. Amino acid sequence: CASSIRQGAKPQHF.

The chain is built from TRBV3-1 (or the pseudogene TRBV3-2) and TRBJ2-7; 8 nucleotides align to TRBD2. The CDR3 loop spans 13 amino acids. Germline CDR1 LGHDT, CDR2 YNNKEL (reference sequence). V trimming: 4 bases; J trimming: 3 bases; junction bases outside the gene matches: 2. The CDR3 region is CASSRAGGYEQYF. CDR3 DNA sequence: TGTGCCAGCAGCCGGGCGGGGGGCTACGAGCAGTACTTC.

The chain uses TRBV19 and TRBJ2-7, with TRBD2 matching over 10 bases. Germline CDR1 and CDR2: LNHDA and SQIVND (reference sequence). V lost 4 bases, J lost 5 bases, and 5 bases stayed unmatched. The CDR3 contains 14 residues. The CDR3 protein is CASSRGLAGDEQYF. DNA of the CDR3: TGTGCCAGTAGTAGGGGGCTAGCGGGAGACGAGCAGTACTTC.

This clone is a singleton in its sample. This sequence joins TRBV2 and TRBJ1-2, with TRBD1 identical over 7 bases. J lost 4 bases, V lost 6 bases, and 5 bases had no gene match. CDR1 and CDR2 (germline): SNHLY, FYNNEI. The CDR3 contains 13 residues. CDR3 region: CASRTGSGYGYTF. For the CDR3, the DNA is TGTGCCAGCAGGACAGGGTCCGGCTATGGCTACACCTTC.

The V gene is TRBV7-2, the J gene TRBJ2-7; TRBD2 matches at 12 bases. Germline V CDR1 and CDR2: SGHTA, FQGNSA. Losses at the gene ends were 5 bases for V and 5 bases for J; bases not matched to a gene: 7. The CDR3 is made up of 15 amino acids. The CDR3 DNA follows: TGTGCCAGCAGCCCCTCTAGCGGGAGGGGCCACGAGCAGTACTTC. Translation gives CASSPSSGRGHEQYF. Based on the CDR3 plus reference TRBV7-2 and TRBJ2-7, the full variable domain is GAGVSQSPSNKVTEKGKDVELRCDPISGHTALYWYRQSLGQGLEFLIYFQGNSAPDKSGLPSDRFSAERTGGSVSTLTIQRTQQEDSAVYLCASSPSSGRGHEQYFGPGTRLTVT.

This clone was counted between two and nine times. The chain recombines TRBV28 with TRBJ1-3, with unresolved D. CDR3 length: 16 residues. Germline loops: CDR1 MDHEN, CDR2 SYDVKM. Trimming stripped 5 bases from V and 1 base from J, with 15 bases between. CDR3 sequence: CASSPPGIGSGNTIYF. The CDR3 region has the DNA TGTGCCAGCAGTCCCCCGGGGATAGGTTCTGGAAACACCATATATTTT.

The chain recombines TRBV10-3 with TRBJ2-1, with TRBD2 identical over 13 bases. Trimming cost V 4 bases and J 6 bases; bases outside gene matches: 3. Germline CDR1 ENHRY, CDR2 SYGVKD. CDR3 length equals 15 residues. CDR3 amino acids: CAISAGLAGSNEQFF. CDR3 in DNA: TGTGCCATCAGTGCGGGACTAGCGGGATCCAATGAGCAGTTCTTC.

The chain recombines TRBV7-2 with TRBJ2-5; 8 nucleotides agree with TRBD1. The CDR3 consists of 13 residues. V lost 10 bases to trimming and J lost 2 bases; unmatched junction nucleotides: 6. CDR1 and CDR2 from the germline V gene are SGHTA and FQGNSA. For the CDR3, the DNA is TGTGCCACATCGGGACAGGCTCAAGAGACCCAGTACTTC. Translating it yields CATSGQAQETQYF.

This clone was recorded once. The chain couples TRBV5-1 to TRBJ1-1; 7 nucleotides agree with TRBD1. CDR3 size: 16 residues. Trimming cost V 4 bases and J 1 base; bases outside gene matches: 10. Germline CDR1 SGHRS, CDR2 YFSETQ. The CDR3 nucleotides are TGCGCCAGCAGCCCCGGACTGGACAGGCAGAACACTGAAGCTTTCTTT. It codes for CASSPGLDRQNTEAFF.

This chain links TRBV11-3 with TRBJ2-4; 12 bases are shared with TRBD2. V lost 1 base to trimming and J lost 8 bases; unmatched junction nucleotides: 9. Germline lookup yields CDR1 SGHNT and CDR2 YENEEA. This CDR3 region has 17 residues. The CDR3 here is CASSLGLAGGIEDIQYF. CDR3 coding DNA: TGTGCCAGCAGCTTAGGCCTAGCGGGAGGGATCGAGGACATTCAGTACTTC.

This chain joins TRBV3-1 (or the pseudogene TRBV3-2) and TRBJ2-3; tentative D call: TRBD1 (5 bases). V lost 0 bases and J lost 5, with 15 bases in between. Germline-derived CDR1 and CDR2 are LGHDT and YNNKEL (reference sequence). CDR3 length: 16 amino acids. This CDR3 is CASSQESGSVRDTQYF. CDR3 nucleotides: TGTGCCAGCAGCCAAGAATCAGGGTCAGTACGAGATACGCAGTATTTT.

The CDR3 DNA reads as TGTGCCAGCAGCTTAGCACAGGGCACCTACAATGAGCAGTTCTTC. This sequence encodes CASSLAQGTYNEQFF. V gene TRBV11-2 combines with J gene TRBJ2-1, with a tentative D call TRBD1 (6 bases). The CDR3 is made up of 15 amino acids. Germline-derived CDR1 and CDR2 are SGHAT and FQNNGV. The germline V and J ends were trimmed by 1 base and 2 bases, with 9 bases remaining between them.

The chain couples TRBV4-3 to TRBJ2-1; TRBD2 matches at 8 bases. The CDR3 has 16 residues. Germline V lookup: CDR1 LGHNA, CDR2 YSLEER. V shed 0 bases and J 3 bases; nucleotides not matched to a gene: 4. This CDR3 is CASSQEPGGSYNEQFF. In DNA form, the CDR3 reads TGCGCCAGCAGCCAAGAGCCGGGAGGGAGCTACAATGAGCAGTTCTTC.

This chain joins TRBV3-1 (or the pseudogene TRBV3-2) and TRBJ1-2, with 7 bases identical to TRBD1. V was pared by 2 bases and J by 2 bases, with 2 bases of the junction left unmatched. The CDR3 loop spans 14 amino acids. Germline V gives CDR1 LGHDT, CDR2 YNNKEL (reference sequence). DNA for the CDR3: TGTGCCAGCAGCCAACAGGGACAGAACTATGGCTACACCTTC. The encoded protein is CASSQQGQNYGYTF.

The J gene is TRBJ2-5, the V gene TRBV5-1; D remains ambiguous. The germline CDR1 and CDR2 sequences are SGHRS and YFSETQ. CDR3 length equals 12 residues. V was trimmed by 3 bases and J by 2 bases, leaving 5 bases between them. In nucleotides, the CDR3 is TGCGCCAGCAGCTCGGGTCAAGAGACCCAGTACTTC. Encoded protein: CASSSGQETQYF.

The chain employs TRBV3-1 (or the pseudogene TRBV3-2) and TRBJ1-2, with D tentatively TRBD1 (5 bases). The V gene lost 6 bases and the J gene lost 7 bases, with 12 bases spanning the gap. Germline CDR1 LGHDT, CDR2 YNNKEL (reference sequence). This CDR3 has 12 amino acids. CDR3 in amino acids: CASSVGRAGYTF. CDR3 DNA sequence: TGTGCCAGCAGTGTGGGCAGGGCTGGCTACACCTTC.

The DNA of the CDR3 is TGTGCCAGCAGTCCACAGGTGCAGGGACACGAAAAACTGTTTTTT. It yields the protein CASSPQVQGHEKLFF. V is TRBV27 and J is TRBJ1-4, with a tentative D call TRBD1 (6 bases). The CDR3 has 15 residues. Germline values: CDR1 MNHEY, CDR2 SMNVEV (reference sequence). V shed 5 bases and J shed 8 bases, with 18 bases lying between them. Supplemented by reference TRBV27 and TRBJ1-4, the full variable domain reads EAQVTQNPRYLITVTGKKLTVTCSQNMNHEYMSWYRQDPGLGLRQIYYSMNVEVTDKGDVPEGYKVSRKEKRNFPLILESPSPNQTSLYFCASSPQVQGHEKLFFGSGTQLSVL.

The chain recombines TRBV7-6 with TRBJ2-3, with 9 bases fitting TRBD2. From germline, CDR1 is SGHVS and CDR2 FNYEAQ. With 5 bases clipped from V and 5 bases from J, the junction kept 8 bases outside the gene matches. There are 15 residues in the CDR3. CDR3: CASSPVAGAGDTQYF. The DNA for the CDR3 is TGTGCCAGCAGCCCTGTAGCGGGGGCGGGAGATACGCAGTATTTT.

The chain is built from TRBV15 and TRBJ2-7; 11 nucleotides align to TRBD1. V lost 5 bases, J lost 0 bases, and 3 bases stayed unmatched. CDR3 size: 15 residues. Per the germline V gene, CDR1 is LNHNV and CDR2 is YYDKDF (reference sequence). In DNA, the CDR3 is TGTGCCACCAGCCTCGGGACAGGGGGCTCCTACGAGCAGTACTTC. Translation gives CATSLGTGGSYEQYF.

This rearrangement joins TRBV27 to TRBJ1-1, with 7 bases aligning to TRBD1. From germline, CDR1 is MNHEY and CDR2 SMNVEV (reference sequence). The CDR3 consists of 13 residues. The trim removed 3 bases at V and 5 bases at J, leaving 3 bases unmatched. The CDR3 DNA reads TGTGCCAGCAGTTTTACCAGGGGGACTGAAGCTTTCTTT. Translated, it gives CASSFTRGTEAFF.

This clone was seen just once. The chain has TRBV12-3 or TRBV12-4 and TRBJ2-7; D uncertain. This CDR3 contains 13 residues. Trimming removed 6 bases from V and 3 bases from J, with 12 bases in between. The CDR3 protein is CASSLPGGYEQYF. The CDR3 nucleotides read TGTGCCAGCAGCCTTCCTGGCGGCTACGAGCAGTACTTC.

The CDR3 nucleotides are TGTGCCAGCAGCTTGGGGACAGGGGTGCACGAGCAGTACTTC. Protein: CASSLGTGVHEQYF. The rearrangement joins TRBV11-2 to TRBJ2-7; 10 nucleotides align to TRBD1. There are 14 residues in the CDR3. The V gene end was trimmed by 3 bases and the J gene end by 5 bases; junction bases not matched to a gene: 4. Germline lookup yields CDR1 SGHAT and CDR2 FQNNGV.